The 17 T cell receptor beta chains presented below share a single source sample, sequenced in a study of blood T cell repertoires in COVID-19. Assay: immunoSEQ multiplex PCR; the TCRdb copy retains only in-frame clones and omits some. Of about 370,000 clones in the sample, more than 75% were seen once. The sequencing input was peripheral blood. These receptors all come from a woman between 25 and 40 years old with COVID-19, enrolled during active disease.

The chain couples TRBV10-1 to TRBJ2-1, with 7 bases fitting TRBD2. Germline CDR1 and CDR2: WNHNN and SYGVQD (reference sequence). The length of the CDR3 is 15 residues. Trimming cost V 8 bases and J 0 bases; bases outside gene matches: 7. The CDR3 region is CASGGTTRSYNEQFF. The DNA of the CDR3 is TGCGCCAGCGGTGGGACTACACGCTCCTACAATGAGCAGTTCTTC.

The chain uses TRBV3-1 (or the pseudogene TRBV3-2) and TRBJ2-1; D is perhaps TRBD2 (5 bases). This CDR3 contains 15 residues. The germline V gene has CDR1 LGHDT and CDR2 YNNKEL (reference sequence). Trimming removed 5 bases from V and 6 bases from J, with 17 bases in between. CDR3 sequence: CASSSTKTGLNEQFF. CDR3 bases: TGTGCCAGCAGCTCGACTAAGACTGGTCTCAATGAGCAGTTCTTC.

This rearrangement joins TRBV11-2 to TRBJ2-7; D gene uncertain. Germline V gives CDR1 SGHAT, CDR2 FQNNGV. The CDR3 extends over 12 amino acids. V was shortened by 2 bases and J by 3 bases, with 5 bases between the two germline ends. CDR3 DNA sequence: TGTGCCAGCAGCTTAATGTACTACGAGCAGTACTTC. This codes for CASSLMYYEQYF.

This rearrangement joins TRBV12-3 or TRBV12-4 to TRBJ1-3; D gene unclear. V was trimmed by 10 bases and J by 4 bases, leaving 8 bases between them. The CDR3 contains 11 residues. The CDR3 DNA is TGTGCCATCGGGGTGGGAAACACCATATATTTT. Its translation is CAIGVGNTIYF.

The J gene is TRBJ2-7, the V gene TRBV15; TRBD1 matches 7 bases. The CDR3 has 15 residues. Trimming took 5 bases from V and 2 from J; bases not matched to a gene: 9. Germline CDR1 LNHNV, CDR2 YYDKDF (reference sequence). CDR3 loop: CATSSDRDRAYEQYF. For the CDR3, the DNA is TGTGCCACCAGCTCGGACCGGGACAGAGCCTACGAGCAGTACTTC.

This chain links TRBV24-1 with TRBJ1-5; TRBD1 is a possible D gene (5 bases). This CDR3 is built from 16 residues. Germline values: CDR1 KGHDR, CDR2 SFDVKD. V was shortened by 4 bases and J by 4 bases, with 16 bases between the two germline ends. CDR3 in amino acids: CATSDRGTDHNQPQHF. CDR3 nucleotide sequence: TGTGCCACCAGTGACCGCGGGACCGATCATAATCAGCCCCAGCATTTT.

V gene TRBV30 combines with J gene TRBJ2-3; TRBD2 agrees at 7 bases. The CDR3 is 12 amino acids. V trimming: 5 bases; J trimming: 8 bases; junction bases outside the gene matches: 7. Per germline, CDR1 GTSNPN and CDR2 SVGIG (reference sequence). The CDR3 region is CAWHGGWATQYF. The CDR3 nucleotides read TGTGCCTGGCACGGGGGGTGGGCTACGCAGTATTTT.

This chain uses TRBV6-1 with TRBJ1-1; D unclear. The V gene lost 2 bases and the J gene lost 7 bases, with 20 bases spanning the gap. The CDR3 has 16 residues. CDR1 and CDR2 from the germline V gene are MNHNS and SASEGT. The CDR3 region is CASSERATSAGLEAFF. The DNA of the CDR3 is TGTGCCAGCAGTGAACGGGCCACCTCGGCGGGCCTTGAAGCTTTCTTT.

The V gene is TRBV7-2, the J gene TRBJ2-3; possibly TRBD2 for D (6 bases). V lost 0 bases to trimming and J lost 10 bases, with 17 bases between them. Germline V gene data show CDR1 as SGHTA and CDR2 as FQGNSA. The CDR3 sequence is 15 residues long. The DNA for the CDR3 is TGTGCCAGCAGCTTAGCCAGGACTAACCCGCCCTCGCAGTATTTT. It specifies CASSLARTNPPSQYF.

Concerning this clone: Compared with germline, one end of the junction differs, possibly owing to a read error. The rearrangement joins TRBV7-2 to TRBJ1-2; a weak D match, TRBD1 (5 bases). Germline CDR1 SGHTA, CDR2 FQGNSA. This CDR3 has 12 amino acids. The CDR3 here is CASSLSRQTTRF. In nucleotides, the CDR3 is TGTGCCAGCAGCTTATCGCGACAGACGACTCGGTTC.

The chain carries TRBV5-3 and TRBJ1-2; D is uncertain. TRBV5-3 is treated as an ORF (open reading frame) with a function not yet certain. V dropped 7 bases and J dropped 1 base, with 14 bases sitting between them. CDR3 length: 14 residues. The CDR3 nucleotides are TGTGCCAGATCGCGGGATTTACGTAACTATGGCTACACCTTC. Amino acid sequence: CARSRDLRNYGYTF.

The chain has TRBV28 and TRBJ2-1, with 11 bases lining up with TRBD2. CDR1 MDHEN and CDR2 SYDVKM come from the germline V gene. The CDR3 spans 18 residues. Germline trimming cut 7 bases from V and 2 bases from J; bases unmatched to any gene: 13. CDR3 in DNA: TGTGCCAGCACTACCCTCCGGACTAGCGGGCAAACCTACAATGAGCAGTTCTTC. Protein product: CASTTLRTSGQTYNEQFF.

CDR3 sequence reads: CASSLSRQGETQYF. CDR3 coding DNA: TGTGCCAGCAGTTTATCGAGACAGGGAGAGACCCAGTACTTC. The chain couples TRBV28 to TRBJ2-5; 7 bases map to TRBD1. Trimming removed 1 base from V and 4 bases from J; junction bases left unmatched: 3. The CDR3 extends over 14 amino acids. Per germline, CDR1 MDHEN and CDR2 SYDVKM.

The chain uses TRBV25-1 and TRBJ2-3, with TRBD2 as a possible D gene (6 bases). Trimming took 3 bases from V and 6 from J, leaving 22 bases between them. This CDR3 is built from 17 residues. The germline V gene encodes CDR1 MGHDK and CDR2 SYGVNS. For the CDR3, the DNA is TGTGCCAGCAGTGATCCAGGACGGAGGGTAACGGCTGATACGCAGTATTTT. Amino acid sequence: CASSDPGRRVTADTQYF. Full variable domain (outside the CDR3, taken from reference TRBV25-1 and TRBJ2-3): EADIYQTPRYLVIGTGKKITLECSQTMGHDKMYWYQQDPGMELHLIHYSYGVNSTEKGDLSSESTVSRIRTEHFPLTLESARPSHTSQYLCASSDPGRRVTADTQYFGPGTRLTVL.

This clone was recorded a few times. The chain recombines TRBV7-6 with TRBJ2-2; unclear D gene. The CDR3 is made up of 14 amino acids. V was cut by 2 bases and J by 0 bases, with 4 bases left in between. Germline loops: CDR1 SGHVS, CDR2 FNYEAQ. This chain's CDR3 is CASSLRANTGELFF. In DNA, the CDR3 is TGTGCCAGCAGCTTACGGGCGAACACCGGGGAGCTGTTTTTT.

The CDR3 loop reads CASSQVGGGRSPLHF. The DNA of the CDR3 is TGCGCCAGCAGCCAAGTTGGAGGGGGCAGGTCACCCCTCCACTTT. This chain uses TRBV4-1 with TRBJ1-6, with 7 bases identical to TRBD1. CDR3 length equals 15 residues. Germline CDR1 MGHRA, CDR2 YSYEKL. V lost 1 base to trimming and J lost 10 bases; unmatched junction nucleotides: 7.

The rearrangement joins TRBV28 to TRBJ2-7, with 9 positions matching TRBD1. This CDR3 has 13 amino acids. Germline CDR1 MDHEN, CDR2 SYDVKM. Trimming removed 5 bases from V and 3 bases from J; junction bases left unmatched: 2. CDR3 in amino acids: CASSQTGGYEQYF. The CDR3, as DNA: TGTGCCAGCAGTCAGACAGGGGGCTACGAGCAGTACTTC. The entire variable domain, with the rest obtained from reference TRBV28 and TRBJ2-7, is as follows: DVKVTQSSRYLVKRTGEKVFLECVQDMDHENMFWYRQDPGLGLRLIYFSYDVKMKEKGDIPEGYSVSREKKERFSLILESASTNQTSMYLCASSQTGGYEQYFGPGTRLTVT.